The 9 T cell receptor beta chains below come from one sample, sequenced in a study of CD8+CD57+ T cells in acquired aplastic anemia. Sequenced patients had shown CD8+CD57+ cell expansion by flow cytometry. Genomic DNA served as template for TCR beta VDJ and CDR3 profiling. In TCRdb, the reads were re-called with MiXCR into one record per CDR3 protein. The sample holds over 150,000 distinct CDR3 sequences, less than 65% seen once. The sample taken for sequencing was sorted CD4+, CD8+, or CD8+CD57+ T cells (not recorded which) from PBMCs. Source of these receptors: a human donor with aplastic anemia.

The chain links TRBV7-2 to TRBJ2-7; 15 nucleotides agree with TRBD2. The germline V gene has CDR1 SGHTA and CDR2 FQGNSA. Trimming removed 5 bases from V and 3 bases from J; junction bases left unmatched: 5. CDR3 length: 16 amino acids. Written as DNA, the CDR3 is TGTGCCAGCAGCCCGGGACTAGCGGGAGGACTCTACGAGCAGTACTTC. Its protein is CASSPGLAGGLYEQYF.

This chain uses TRBV5-5 with TRBJ2-7; D gene unclear. The CDR3 length is 13 residues. Germline CDR1 is SGHKS and CDR2 is YYEKEE (reference sequence). Between the trimmed V and J ends, which lost 2 bases and 1 base, there was a span of 7 bases. CDR3 in DNA: TGTGCCAGCAGCTTTTCACCTTCCTACGAGCAGTACTTC. This translates into CASSFSPSYEQYF.

This clonotype was seen many times. The V call is TRBV20-1, the J call TRBJ2-7; D is possibly TRBD2 (5 bases). The CDR3 length is 12 residues. CDR1 is DFQATT and CDR2 is SNEGSKA in the germline V gene (reference sequence). Trimming stripped 6 bases from V and 6 bases from J, with 15 bases between. This CDR3 is CSARVTEVEQYV. As DNA, the CDR3 is TGCAGTGCCCGAGTCACGGAGGTCGAGCAGTACGTC.

This chain uses TRBV10-3 with TRBJ1-2, with 9 bases lining up with TRBD1. CDR1 and CDR2 (germline): ENHRY, SYGVKD. V lost 0 bases and J lost 3; bases outside the gene matches: 11. This CDR3 has 18 amino acids. The CDR3 loop is CAISESNTGGLWDYGYTF. The CDR3 bases are TGTGCCATCAGTGAGTCTAATACAGGGGGCCTCTGGGACTATGGCTACACCTTC.

This clonotype was seen at least ten times. The chain joins TRBV12-3 or TRBV12-4 to TRBJ2-3; the D gene is possibly TRBD1 (5 bases). V was trimmed by 3 bases and J by 3 bases, leaving 10 bases between them. The CDR3 extends over 14 amino acids. The CDR3 DNA sequence: TGTGCCAGCAGTTTTATGGGGCCGACAGATACGCAGTATTTT. Translated, it gives CASSFMGPTDTQYF.

Many counts were recorded for this clonotype. V gene TRBV7-2 combines with J gene TRBJ2-1, with D unresolved. From germline, CDR1 is SGHTA and CDR2 FQGNSA. V shed 5 bases and J shed 0 bases, with 2 bases lying between them. The CDR3 sequence is 12 residues long. The CDR3 DNA sequence: TGTGCCAGCAGCGCCTCCTACAATGAGCAGTTCTTC. It is translated as CASSASYNEQFF.

The sample holds many counts of this clonotype. CDR3 bases: TGTGCCAGCAGTGAAGAGGGACAGGGTAACACCGGGGAGCTGTTTTTT. It specifies CASSEEGQGNTGELFF. The gene calls are TRBV25-1 and TRBJ2-2, with 9 bases matching TRBD1. The CDR3 is made up of 16 amino acids. V lost 2 bases to trimming and J lost 2 bases; unmatched junction nucleotides: 3. Germline CDR1 and CDR2: MGHDK and SYGVNS.

The rearrangement uses TRBV9 and TRBJ1-3; 7 bases map to TRBD1. The V gene end was trimmed by 3 bases and the J gene end by 0 bases; junction bases not matched to a gene: 12. This CDR3 has 18 amino acids. Germline CDR1 is SGDLS and CDR2 is YYNGEE. CDR3 in amino acids: CASSERGTAFISGNTIYF. CDR3 DNA sequence: TGTGCCAGCAGCGAGAGAGGGACAGCCTTCATCTCTGGAAACACCATATATTTT.

In this sample, this clonotype turned up many times. The V gene is TRBV11-2, the J gene TRBJ2-3, with D possibly being TRBD1 (6 bases). Looked up from germline, CDR1 is SGHAT and CDR2 is FQNNGV. The ends were cut back, 7 bases at V and 2 bases at J, with 16 bases in the middle. The CDR3 spans 15 residues. The CDR3 protein is CASNDHRDFTDTQYF. In DNA form, the CDR3 reads TGTGCCAGCAACGATCACAGGGATTTCACAGATACGCAGTATTTT.